This T cell receptor (beta chain) was sequenced during a study of cytomegalovirus exposure and HLA in healthy donors. J was trimmed by 5 bases and V by 5 bases; bases with no gene match: 7. Germline V gene sequence: CDR1 SGHTA, CDR2 FQGNSA. The length of the CDR3 is 15 residues. The method was immunoSEQ multiplex PCR; TCRdb's version includes in-frame clones alone and lacks a portion of them. The data contain more than 95,000 clones, about 88% of them seen just once; the ten biggest clones take up about 4.1%. The sequenced sample consisted of PBMCs. The chain is built from TRBV7-2 and TRBJ1-2; 11 bases agree with TRBD1. The sequence derives from a man between 18 and 35 years old in good health and CMV-seropositive. The CDR3 is CASSPGTGGLYGYTF. The CDR3 DNA reads as TGTGCCAGCAGCCCCGGGACAGGGGGACTTTATGGCTACACCTTC.